One and the same sample provided the 8 T cell receptor beta chains below, sequenced in a study of blood T cell repertoires in COVID-19. Sequenced by immunoSEQ multiplex PCR; TCRdb stores in-frame clones only, minus some. The table has some 230,000 clones, under 90% seen once. Sequencing was done on a sample of peripheral blood. The receptors come from a woman in her sixties who had recovered from COVID-19.

V and J are TRBV30 and TRBJ1-2, with D perhaps TRBD1 (5 bases). V lost 0 bases and J lost 8, with 16 bases in between. The CDR3 covers 14 residues. The germline CDR1 and CDR2 sequences are GTSNPN and SVGIG (reference sequence). The chain's CDR3 is CAWSVIGATAGYTF. CDR3 bases: TGTGCCTGGAGTGTAATAGGGGCTACCGCGGGCTACACCTTC.

The chain combines TRBV23-1 with TRBJ2-3; D uncertain. TRBV23-1 is noted as an ORF with a role that remains uncertain. V lost 4 bases to trimming and J lost 2 bases, with 13 bases between them. The CDR3 totals 15 residues. CDR3 in amino acids: CASSPTPTATDTQYF. The CDR3 DNA follows: TGCGCCAGCAGTCCGACCCCAACAGCCACAGATACGCAGTATTTT.

J is TRBJ2-5 and V is TRBV9; 7 bases are a match to TRBD2. The V and J ends lost 0 bases and 2 bases, in that order; junction bases with no gene match: 7. CDR3 length: 16 residues. Germline V CDR1 and CDR2: SGDLS, YYNGEE. This CDR3 reads CASSVGPAGLQETQYF. CDR3 coding DNA: TGTGCCAGCAGCGTAGGCCCAGCGGGGCTACAAGAGACCCAGTACTTC.

The V call is TRBV4-3, the J call TRBJ1-4; no clear D. V dropped 4 bases and J dropped 4 bases, with 13 bases sitting between them. There are 15 residues in the CDR3. Germline V lookup: CDR1 LGHNA, CDR2 YSLEER. The CDR3 loop is CASSLTRRYNEKLFF. The DNA for the CDR3 is TGCGCCAGCAGCCTAACTCGGAGGTATAATGAAAAACTGTTTTTT.

The chain is built from TRBV27 and TRBJ2-5, with D possibly matching TRBD2 (7 bases). The CDR3 is 17 amino acids. With 3 bases removed from V and 1 base from J, the gap between germline ends came to 18 bases. Germline V gene lookup returns CDR1 MNHEY and CDR2 SMNVEV (reference sequence). The DNA of the CDR3 is TGTGCCAGCAGTTTGGGGGGGCGCTGGGGATCCCAAGAGACCCAGTACTTC. The encoded protein is CASSLGGRWGSQETQYF.

V is TRBV11-2 and J is TRBJ2-3; D remains unclear. Trimming left V 0 bases short and J 0 bases short, with 4 bases between. Germline lookup yields CDR1 SGHAT and CDR2 FQNNGV. CDR3 length equals 14 residues. CDR3 DNA: TGTGCCAGCAGCTTAGATTCTAGCACAGATACGCAGTATTTT. Its protein is CASSLDSSTDTQYF. Variable domain in full (rest from reference TRBV11-2 and TRBJ2-3): EAGVAQSPRYKIIEKRQSVAFWCNPISGHATLYWYQQILGQGPKLLIQFQNNGVVDDSQLPKDRFSAERLKGVDSTLKIQPAKLEDSAVYLCASSLDSSTDTQYFGPGTRLTVL.

The chain combines TRBV12-3 or TRBV12-4 with TRBJ1-2, with unresolved D. The CDR3 is 13 residues long. V was cut by 3 bases and J by 8 bases, with 13 bases left in between. CDR3 amino acids: CASSFWGEGGYTF. CDR3 bases: TGTGCCAGCAGTTTTTGGGGTGAGGGCGGCTACACCTTC.

The chain links TRBV4-2 to TRBJ2-1, with 12 bases fitting TRBD2. The germline V gene has CDR1 LGHNA and CDR2 YNFKEQ. The V and J ends lost 3 bases and 12 bases, in that order; junction bases with no gene match: 12. The CDR3 runs 16 residues. CDR3 nucleotides: TGTGCCAGCAGCCAGGAGGGACTAGCGGGCGGTTTGGGGCAGTTCTTC. This translates into CASSQEGLAGGLGQFF.